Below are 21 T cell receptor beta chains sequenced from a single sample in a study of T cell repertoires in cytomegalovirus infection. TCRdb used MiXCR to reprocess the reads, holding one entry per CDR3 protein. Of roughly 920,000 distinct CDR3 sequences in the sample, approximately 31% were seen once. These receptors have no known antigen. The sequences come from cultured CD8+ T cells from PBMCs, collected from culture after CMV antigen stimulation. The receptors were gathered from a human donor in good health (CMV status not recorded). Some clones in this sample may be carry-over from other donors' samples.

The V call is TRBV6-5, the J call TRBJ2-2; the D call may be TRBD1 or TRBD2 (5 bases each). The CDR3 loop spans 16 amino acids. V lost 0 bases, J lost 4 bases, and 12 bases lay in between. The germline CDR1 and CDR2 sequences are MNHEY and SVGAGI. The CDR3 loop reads CASSYSPGPPTGELFF. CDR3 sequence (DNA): TGTGCCAGCAGTTACTCTCCGGGACCACCCACCGGGGAGCTGTTTTTT.

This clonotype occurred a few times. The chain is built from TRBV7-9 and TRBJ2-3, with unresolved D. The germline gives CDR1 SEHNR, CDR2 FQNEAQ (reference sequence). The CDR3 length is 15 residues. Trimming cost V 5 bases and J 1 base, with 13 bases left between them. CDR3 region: CASSTTRRRTDTQYF. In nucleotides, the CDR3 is TGTGCCAGCAGCACAACCAGGAGACGCACAGATACGCAGTATTTT. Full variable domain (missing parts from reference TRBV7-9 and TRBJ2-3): DTGVSQNPRHKITKRGQNVTFRCDPISEHNRLYWYRQTLGQGPEFLTYFQNEAQLEKSRLLSDRFSAERPKGSFSTLEIQRTEQGDSAMYLCASSTTRRRTDTQYFGPGTRLTVL.

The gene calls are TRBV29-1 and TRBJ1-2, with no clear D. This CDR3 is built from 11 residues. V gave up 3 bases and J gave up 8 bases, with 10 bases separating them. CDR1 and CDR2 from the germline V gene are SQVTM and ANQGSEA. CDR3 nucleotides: TGCAGCGTTGAGGATCGCCTCGGCTACACCTTC. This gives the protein CSVEDRLGYTF.

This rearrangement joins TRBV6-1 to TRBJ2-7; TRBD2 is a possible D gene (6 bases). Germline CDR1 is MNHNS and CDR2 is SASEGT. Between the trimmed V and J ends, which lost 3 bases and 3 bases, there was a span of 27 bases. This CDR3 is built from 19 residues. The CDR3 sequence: CASSDATGTEINLHYEQYV. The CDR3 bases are TGTGCCAGCAGTGATGCAACCGGGACTGAGATTAACCTTCACTACGAGCAGTACGTC.

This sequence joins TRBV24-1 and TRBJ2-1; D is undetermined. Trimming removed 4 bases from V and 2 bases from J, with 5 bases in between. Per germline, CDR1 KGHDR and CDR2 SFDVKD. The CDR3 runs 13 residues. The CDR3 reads CATSERAYNEQFF. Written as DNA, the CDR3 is TGTGCCACCAGTGAAAGGGCCTACAATGAGCAGTTCTTC.

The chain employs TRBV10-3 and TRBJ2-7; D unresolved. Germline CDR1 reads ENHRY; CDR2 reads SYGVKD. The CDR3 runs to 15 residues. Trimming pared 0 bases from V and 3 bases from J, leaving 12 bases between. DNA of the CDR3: TGTGCCATCAGTGAGTCAAACGGTCTAGGCTACGAGCAGTACTTC. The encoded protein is CAISESNGLGYEQYF.

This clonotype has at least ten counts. The CDR3 loop is CASSSKTGGGYGYTF. The CDR3 DNA reads TGTGCCAGCAGCTCTAAGACAGGGGGCGGCTATGGCTACACCTTC. The chain joins TRBV7-2 to TRBJ1-2, with TRBD1 matching 10 bases. The V gene's germline CDR1 is SGHTA and CDR2 FQGNSA. The length of the CDR3 is 15 residues. The trim removed 4 bases at V and 4 bases at J, leaving 6 bases unmatched.

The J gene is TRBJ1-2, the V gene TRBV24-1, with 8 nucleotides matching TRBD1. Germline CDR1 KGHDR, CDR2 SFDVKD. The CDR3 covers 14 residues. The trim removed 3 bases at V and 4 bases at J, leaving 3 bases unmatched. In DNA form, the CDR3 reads TGTGCCACCAGTGATGGGGACAGGACCTATGGCTACACCTTC. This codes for CATSDGDRTYGYTF.

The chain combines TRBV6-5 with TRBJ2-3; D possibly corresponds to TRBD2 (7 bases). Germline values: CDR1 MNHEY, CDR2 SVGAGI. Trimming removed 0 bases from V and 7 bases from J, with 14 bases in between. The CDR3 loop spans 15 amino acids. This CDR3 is CASSYSRGGGHTQYF. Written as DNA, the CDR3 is TGTGCCAGCAGTTACTCTAGGGGGGGCGGGCATACGCAGTATTTT.

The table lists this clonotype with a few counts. CDR3 nucleotides: TGTGCCAGCAGCGCTAGCGGGGGTGGAGGGGACATTCAGTACTTC. Translation gives CASSASGGGGDIQYF. V gene TRBV11-2 combines with J gene TRBJ2-4; TRBD2 matches 10 bases. This CDR3 contains 15 residues. V was clipped by 5 bases and J by 8 bases; unmatched bases: 9. Germline V lookup: CDR1 SGHAT, CDR2 FQNNGV.

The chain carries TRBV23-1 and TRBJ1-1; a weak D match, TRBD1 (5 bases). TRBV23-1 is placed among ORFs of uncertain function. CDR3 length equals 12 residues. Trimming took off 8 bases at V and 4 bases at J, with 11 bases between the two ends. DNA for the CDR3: TGCGCCAGCCCGAACGGGGGCACTGAAGCTTTCTTT. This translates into CASPNGGTEAFF.

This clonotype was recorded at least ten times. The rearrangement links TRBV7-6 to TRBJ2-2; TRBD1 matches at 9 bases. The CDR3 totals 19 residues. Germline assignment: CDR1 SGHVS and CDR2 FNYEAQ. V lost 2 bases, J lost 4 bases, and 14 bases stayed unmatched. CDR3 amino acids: CASSLTLYTGGDATGELFF. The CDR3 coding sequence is TGTGCCAGCAGCTTAACCCTCTATACAGGGGGCGATGCCACCGGGGAGCTGTTTTTT.

CDR3 coding DNA: TGCGCCAGCATCGATCTACTAGCGGGGGCTAGGACCCAGTACTTC. It encodes CASIDLLAGARTQYF. This chain uses TRBV5-1 with TRBJ2-5; 11 nucleotides line up with TRBD2. Trimming took 6 bases from V and 7 from J; bases not matched to a gene: 11. This CDR3 region has 15 residues. CDR1 is SGHRS and CDR2 is YFSETQ in the germline V gene.

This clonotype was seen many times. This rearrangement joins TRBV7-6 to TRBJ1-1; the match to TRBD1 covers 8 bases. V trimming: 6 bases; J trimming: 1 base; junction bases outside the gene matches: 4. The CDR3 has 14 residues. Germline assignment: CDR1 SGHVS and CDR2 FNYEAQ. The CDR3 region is CASSWGQENTEAFF. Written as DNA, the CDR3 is TGTGCCAGCAGTTGGGGACAGGAGAACACTGAAGCTTTCTTT.

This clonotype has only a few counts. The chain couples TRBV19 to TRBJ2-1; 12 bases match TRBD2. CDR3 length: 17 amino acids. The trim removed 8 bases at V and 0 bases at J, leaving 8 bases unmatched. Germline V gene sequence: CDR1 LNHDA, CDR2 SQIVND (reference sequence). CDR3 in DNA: TGTGCCAGTTACCCTAGCGGGGGGGCTTTCTCCTACAATGAGCAGTTCTTC. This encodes CASYPSGGAFSYNEQFF.

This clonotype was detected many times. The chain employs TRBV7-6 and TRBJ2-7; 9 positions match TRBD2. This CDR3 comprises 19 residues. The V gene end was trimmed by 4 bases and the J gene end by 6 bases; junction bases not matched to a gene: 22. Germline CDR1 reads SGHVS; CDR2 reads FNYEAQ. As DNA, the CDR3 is TGTGCCAGCAGCTCCCCGAAAATCGTGACTAGCGGCTTAGGGGGCGAGCAGTACTTC. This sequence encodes CASSSPKIVTSGLGGEQYF.

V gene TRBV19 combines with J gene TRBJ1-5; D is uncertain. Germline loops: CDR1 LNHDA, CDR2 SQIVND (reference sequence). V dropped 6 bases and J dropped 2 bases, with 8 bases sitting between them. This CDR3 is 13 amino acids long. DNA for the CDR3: TGTGCCAGTAGGACAAGGTGCAATCAGCCCCAGCATTTT. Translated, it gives CASRTRCNQPQHF.

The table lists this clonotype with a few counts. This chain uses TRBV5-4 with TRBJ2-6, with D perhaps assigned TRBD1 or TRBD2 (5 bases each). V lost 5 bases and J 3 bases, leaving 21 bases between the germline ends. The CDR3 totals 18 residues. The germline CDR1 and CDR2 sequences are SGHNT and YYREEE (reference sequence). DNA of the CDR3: TGTGCCAGCAGAAATATGGGGACGGGTGACGGTGGGGCCAACGTCCTGACTTTC. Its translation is CASRNMGTGDGGANVLTF. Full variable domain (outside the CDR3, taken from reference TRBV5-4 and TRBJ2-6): ETGVTQSPTHLIKTRGQQVTLRCSSQSGHNTVSWYQQALGQGPQFIFQYYREEENGRGNFPPRFSGLQFPNYSSELNVNALELDDSALYLCASRNMGTGDGGANVLTFGAGSRLTVL.

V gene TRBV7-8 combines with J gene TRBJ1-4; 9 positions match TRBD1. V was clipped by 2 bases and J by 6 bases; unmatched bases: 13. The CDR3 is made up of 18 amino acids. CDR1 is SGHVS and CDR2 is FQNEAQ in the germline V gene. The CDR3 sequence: CASSLSGTGKGQHEKLFF. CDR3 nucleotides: TGTGCCAGCAGCTTATCGGGGACAGGGAAAGGTCAACATGAAAAACTGTTTTTT.

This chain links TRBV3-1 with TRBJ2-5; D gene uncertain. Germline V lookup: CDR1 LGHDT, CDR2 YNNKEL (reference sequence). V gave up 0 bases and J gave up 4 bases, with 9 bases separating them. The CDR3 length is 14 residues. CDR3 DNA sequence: TGTGCCAGCAGCCAAGAAGATGTGGGAGAGACCCAGTACTTC. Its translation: CASSQEDVGETQYF.

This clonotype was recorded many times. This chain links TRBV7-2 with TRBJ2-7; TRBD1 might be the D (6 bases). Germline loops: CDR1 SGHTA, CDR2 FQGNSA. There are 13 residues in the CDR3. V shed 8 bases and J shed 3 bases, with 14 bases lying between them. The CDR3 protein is CASSRGPSYEQYV. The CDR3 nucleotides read TGTGCCAGCTCCAGGGGACCCAGCTACGAGCAGTACGTC.